These 3 T cell receptor beta chains were sequenced from one sample in a study of blood T cell repertoires in COVID-19. Libraries were prepared by immunoSEQ multiplex PCR; TCRdb keeps only in-frame clonotypes and omits some of them. The sample lists roughly 250,000 clones, approximately 90% occurring once. The sequenced sample was PBMCs or T cells enriched from blood (not recorded which). Receptor source: a woman aged 35 to 49 with acute COVID-19.

The CDR3 reads CASSLGTPSNQPQHF. The CDR3 region has the DNA TGTGCCAGCAGCTTGGGGACTCCAAGCAATCAGCCCCAGCATTTT. V gene TRBV5-6 combines with J gene TRBJ1-5; D is ambiguous. The CDR3 spans 15 residues. Germline assignment: CDR1 SGHDT and CDR2 YYEEEE. Trimming took off 0 bases at V and 1 base at J, with 8 bases between the two ends. Full variable domain (rest looked up from reference TRBV5-6 and TRBJ1-5): DAGVTQSPTHLIKTRGQQVTLRCSPKSGHDTVSWYQQALGQGPQFIFQYYEEEERQRGNFPDRFSGHQFPNYSSELNVNALLLGDSALYLCASSLGTPSNQPQHFGDGTRLSIL.

The genes are TRBV7-2 and TRBJ1-2; 7 bases are a match to TRBD1. The germline gives CDR1 SGHTA, CDR2 FQGNSA. Losses at the gene ends were 1 base for V and 7 bases for J; bases not matched to a gene: 6. The CDR3 is 14 residues long. CDR3 amino acids: CASSLELAGGGYTF. The CDR3 coding sequence is TGTGCCAGCAGCTTAGAGTTGGCAGGGGGTGGCTACACCTTC.

This rearrangement joins TRBV6-6 to TRBJ1-2; 7 nucleotides line up with TRBD1. Germline-derived CDR1 and CDR2 are MNHNY and SVGAGI (reference sequence). The CDR3 is 14 residues long. The V segment lost 4 bases and the J segment 4 bases; nucleotides outside the gene matches: 6. DNA for the CDR3: TGTGCCAGCAGTTTTGACAGGGAAGCCTATGGCTACACCTTC. This encodes CASSFDREAYGYTF.